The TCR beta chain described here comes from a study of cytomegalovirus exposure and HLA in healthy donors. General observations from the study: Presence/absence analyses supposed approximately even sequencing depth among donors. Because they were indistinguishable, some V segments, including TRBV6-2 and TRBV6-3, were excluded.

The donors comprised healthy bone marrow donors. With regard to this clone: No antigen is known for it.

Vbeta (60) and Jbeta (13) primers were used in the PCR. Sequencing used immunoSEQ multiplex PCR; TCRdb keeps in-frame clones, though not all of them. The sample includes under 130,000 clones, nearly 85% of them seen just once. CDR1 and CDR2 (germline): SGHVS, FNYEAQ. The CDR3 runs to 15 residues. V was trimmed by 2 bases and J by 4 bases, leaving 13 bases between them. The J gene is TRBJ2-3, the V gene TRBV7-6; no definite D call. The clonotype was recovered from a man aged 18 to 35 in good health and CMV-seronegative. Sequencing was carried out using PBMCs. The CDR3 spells CASSLLAGEADTQYF. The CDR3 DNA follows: TGTGCCAGCAGCTTATTAGCCGGAGAGGCAGATACGCAGTATTTT.